The rows below give T cell receptor beta chains drawn from one sample of a study of blood T cell repertoires in COVID-19. Method: immunoSEQ multiplex PCR; TCRdb's copy keeps in-frame clones and lacks some. Of fewer than 300,000 clones in the sample, approximately 90% were seen once. Material: peripheral blood. The receptor set was obtained from a woman aged 25 to 45 with COVID-19, enrolled during active disease. Both conserved end residues are part of each CDR3.

v_call	j_call	cdr3_aa
TRBV20-1	TRBJ2-7	CSASSGSSYEQYF
TRBV10-3	TRBJ2-2	CAISETRSSGSGTGELFF
TRBV5-1	TRBJ1-5	CASSLEAGYQPQHF
TRBV28	TRBJ1-4	CASRTPGGGEEKLFF
TRBV10-2	TRBJ2-3	CASSPIAGSDTQYF
TRBV29-1	TRBJ2-7	CSVGASGGEQYF
TRBV7-9	TRBJ2-7	CASSPGLAGGPRIYEQYF
TRBV5-1	TRBJ2-5	CASSPVGGREETQYF
TRBV7-2	TRBJ2-7	CASSIRTGGEYEQYF
TRBV7-2	TRBJ2-1	CASSLALAGNEQFF
TRBV30	TRBJ2-2	CAWDPGTGGTGELFF
TRBV5-1	TRBJ2-6	CASSLTVAGANVLTF
TRBV5-1	TRBJ2-2	CASSPLQGDTGELFF
TRBV7-8	TRBJ2-3	CASSLDGLGGLDTQYF
TRBV30	TRBJ2-7	CAWSYRGGEQYF
TRBV2	TRBJ1-1	CASSGTGANSEAFF
TRBV18	TRBJ2-2	CASSPGQGPTGELFF
TRBV2	TRBJ2-1	CASSSGLADNEQFF
TRBV6-5	TRBJ2-1	CASSHGQVNEQFF
TRBV5-1	TRBJ1-1	CASSWGQGDTEAFF
TRBV2	TRBJ1-5	CASSSRYSNQPQHF
TRBV9	TRBJ2-3	CASSVASNTDTQYF
TRBV18	TRBJ1-2	CASSPPGANYGYTF
TRBV28	TRBJ2-5	CASSRPGLVEETQYF
TRBV2	TRBJ1-4	CASIDGTVNEKLFF
TRBV7-3	TRBJ2-5	CASSLEGGMETQYF
TRBV5-1	TRBJ1-2	CASSTQGATPNYGYTF
TRBV30	TRBJ1-3	CAWSVLGTAPNSGNTIYF
TRBV3-1/TRBV3-2	TRBJ1-1	CASSSFSSEAFF
TRBV11-2	TRBJ2-1	CASSPTRGPTSGGPNEQFF
TRBV18	TRBJ2-3	CASDTGQGSTDTQYF
TRBV7-2	TRBJ2-7	CASSSLTSGKIYEQYF
TRBV7-6	TRBJ2-2	CASSPDRGDTGELFF
TRBV11-1	TRBJ2-7	CASSRDRELGEQYF
TRBV30	TRBJ2-7	CAWSTVRNSYEQYF
TRBV3-1/TRBV3-2	TRBJ1-5	CASSNQGSSQPQHF
TRBV7-2	TRBJ2-3	CASSLSPAGGTDTQYF
TRBV29-1	TRBJ2-6	CSVENAGPGANVLTF
TRBV15	TRBJ1-6	CATSSPTGGLYNSPLHF
TRBV29-1	TRBJ1-3	CSVDGGPGNTIYF
TRBV2	TRBJ1-2	CASSVVTGGVGGYTF
TRBV15	TRBJ2-1	CATSRGLAGLGVVYNEQFF
TRBV6-5	TRBJ1-1	CASSRTATNTEAFF
TRBV7-2	TRBJ2-7	CASSLAGGSSSYEQYF
TRBV24-1	TRBJ2-1	CATSDPGQGTNEQFF
TRBV13	TRBJ2-2	CASSLVASGAGELFF
TRBV3-1/TRBV3-2	TRBJ2-3	CASSPGTSGSADTQYF